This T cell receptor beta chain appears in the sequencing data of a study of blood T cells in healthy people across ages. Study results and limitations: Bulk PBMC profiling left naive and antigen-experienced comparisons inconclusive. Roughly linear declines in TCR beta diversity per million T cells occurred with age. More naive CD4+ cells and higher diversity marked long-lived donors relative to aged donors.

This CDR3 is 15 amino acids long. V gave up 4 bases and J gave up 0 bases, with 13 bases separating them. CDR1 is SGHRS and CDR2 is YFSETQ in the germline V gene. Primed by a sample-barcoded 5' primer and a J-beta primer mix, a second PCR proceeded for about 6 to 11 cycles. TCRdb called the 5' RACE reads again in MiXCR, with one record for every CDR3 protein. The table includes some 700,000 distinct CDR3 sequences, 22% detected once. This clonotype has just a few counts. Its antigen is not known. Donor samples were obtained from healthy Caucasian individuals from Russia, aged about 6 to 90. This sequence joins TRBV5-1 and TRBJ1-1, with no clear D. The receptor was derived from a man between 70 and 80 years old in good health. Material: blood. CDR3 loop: CASSADGALNTEAFF. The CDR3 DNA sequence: TGCGCCAGCAGCGCGGACGGAGCACTGAACACTGAAGCTTTCTTT.